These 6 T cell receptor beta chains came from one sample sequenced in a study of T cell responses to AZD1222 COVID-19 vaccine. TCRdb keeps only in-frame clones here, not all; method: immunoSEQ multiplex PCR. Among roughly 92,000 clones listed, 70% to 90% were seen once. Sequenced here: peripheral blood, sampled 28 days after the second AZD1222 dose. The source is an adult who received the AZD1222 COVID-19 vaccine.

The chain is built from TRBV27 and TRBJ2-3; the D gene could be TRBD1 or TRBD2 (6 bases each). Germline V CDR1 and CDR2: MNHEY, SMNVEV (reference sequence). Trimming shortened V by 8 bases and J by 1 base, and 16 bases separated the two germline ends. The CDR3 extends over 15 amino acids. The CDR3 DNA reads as TGTGCCAGCCGGTTGGGGGGCCTCGGCACAGATACGCAGTATTTT. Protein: CASRLGGLGTDTQYF.

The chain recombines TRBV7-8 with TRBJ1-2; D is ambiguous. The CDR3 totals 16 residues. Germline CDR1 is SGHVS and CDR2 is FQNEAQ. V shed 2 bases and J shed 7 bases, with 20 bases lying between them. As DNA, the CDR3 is TGTGCCAGCAGCTTAATGGTTTGGCCGAATACTGGTGGCTACACCTTC. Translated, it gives CASSLMVWPNTGGYTF.

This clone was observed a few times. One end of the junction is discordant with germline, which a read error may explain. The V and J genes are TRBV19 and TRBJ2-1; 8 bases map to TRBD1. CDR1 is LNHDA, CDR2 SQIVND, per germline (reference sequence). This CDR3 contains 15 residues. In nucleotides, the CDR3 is TGTGCCAGTAGTCTCGACAGGGGTGTCTACGATGAGCAGTTCTTC. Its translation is CASSLDRGVYDEQFF. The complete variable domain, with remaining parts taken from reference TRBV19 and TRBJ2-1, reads DGGITQSPKYLFRKEGQNVTLSCEQNLNHDAMYWYRQDPGQGLRLIYYSQIVNDFQKGDIAEGYSVSREKKESFPLTVTSAQKNPTAFYLCASSLDRGVYDEQFFGPGTRLTVL.

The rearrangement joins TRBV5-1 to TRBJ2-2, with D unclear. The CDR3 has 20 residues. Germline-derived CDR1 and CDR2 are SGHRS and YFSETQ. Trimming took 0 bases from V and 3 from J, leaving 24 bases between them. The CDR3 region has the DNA TGCGCCAGCAGCTTGGTAGTTTCGCTCCGGCGGCGCGACGACACCGGGGAGCTGTTTTTT. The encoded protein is CASSLVVSLRRRDDTGELFF.

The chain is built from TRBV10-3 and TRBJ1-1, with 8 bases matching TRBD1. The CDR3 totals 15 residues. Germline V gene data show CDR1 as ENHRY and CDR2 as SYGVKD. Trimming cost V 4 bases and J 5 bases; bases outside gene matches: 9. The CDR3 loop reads CAISGTGYRWTEAFF. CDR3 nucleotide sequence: TGTGCCATCAGTGGGACAGGGTATCGGTGGACTGAAGCTTTCTTT.

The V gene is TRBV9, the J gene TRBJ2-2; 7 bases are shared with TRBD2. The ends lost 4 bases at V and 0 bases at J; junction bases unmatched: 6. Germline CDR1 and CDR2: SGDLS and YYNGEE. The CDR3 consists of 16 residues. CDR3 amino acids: CASSPRGGANTGELFF. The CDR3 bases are TGTGCCAGCAGCCCGAGGGGAGGGGCGAACACCGGGGAGCTGTTTTTT.